These 27 T cell receptor beta chains share one sample of origin, sequenced in a study of response to subunit inactivated influenza vaccine. Each CDR3 protein gets one entry after TCRdb re-called the RT-PCR reads with MiXCR. The data hold fewer than 700,000 distinct CDR3 sequences, with 10% to 15% observed a single time. This sample comprised PBMCs from blood, obtained more than 35 days after vaccination. All receptors derive from a man in his fifties who received an inactivated influenza vaccine.

Many counts were recorded for this clonotype. This sequence joins TRBV27 and TRBJ1-5; 7 bases match TRBD1. CDR1 is MNHEY, CDR2 SMNVEV, per germline (reference sequence). CDR3 size: 16 residues. Trimming cost V 5 bases and J 3 bases; bases outside gene matches: 10. DNA for the CDR3: TGTGCCAGCAGTCCCCTCCCGGGACAGATCAATCAGCCCCAGCATTTT. This sequence encodes CASSPLPGQINQPQHF.

This clonotype occurred a few times. The rearrangement uses TRBV5-6 and TRBJ1-2; a possible D gene is TRBD1 (5 bases). The germline gives CDR1 SGHDT, CDR2 YYEEEE. This CDR3 has 16 amino acids. Trimming removed 3 bases at V and 4 bases at J, with 19 bases between. The CDR3 sequence is CASSSDGGGQVYGYTF. The CDR3 coding sequence is TGTGCCAGCAGCTCGGACGGGGGGGGTCAAGTCTATGGCTACACCTTC. The full variable domain, rest sourced from reference TRBV5-6 and TRBJ1-2, is DAGVTQSPTHLIKTRGQQVTLRCSPKSGHDTVSWYQQALGQGPQFIFQYYEEEERQRGNFPDRFSGHQFPNYSSELNVNALLLGDSALYLCASSSDGGGQVYGYTFGSGTRLTVV.

The J gene is TRBJ2-7, the V gene TRBV5-1; D is uncertain. Deletions cut 4 bases from V and 2 bases from J, with 13 bases between. The germline CDR1 and CDR2 sequences are SGHRS and YFSETQ. This CDR3 contains 14 residues. This CDR3 reads CASSRDLSAYEQYF. The CDR3 DNA is TGCGCCAGCAGCCGCGACCTATCGGCCTACGAGCAGTACTTC. The whole variable domain, filled in from reference TRBV5-1 and TRBJ2-7, reads KAGVTQTPRYLIKTRGQQVTLSCSPISGHRSVSWYQQTPGQGLQFLFEYFSETQRNKGNFPGRFSGRQFSNSRSEMNVSTLELGDSALYLCASSRDLSAYEQYFGPGTRLTVT.

This clonotype was seen a few times. V gene TRBV15 combines with J gene TRBJ2-7, with D uncertain. V lost 4 bases and J 3 bases, leaving 10 bases between the germline ends. This CDR3 has 13 residues. CDR1 LNHNV and CDR2 YYDKDF come from the germline V gene (reference sequence). The CDR3 nucleotides are TGTGCCACCAGCAAAGTCGACCGCTACGAGCAGTACTTC. Protein sequence: CATSKVDRYEQYF.

J is TRBJ2-1 and V is TRBV20-1; 8 nucleotides agree with TRBD2. This CDR3 contains 14 residues. The trim removed 6 bases at V and 4 bases at J, leaving 8 bases unmatched. CDR1 is DFQATT, CDR2 SNEGSKA, per germline (reference sequence). CDR3 protein: CSATLSSGYNEQFF. In nucleotides, the CDR3 is TGCAGTGCCACACTCTCTAGCGGGTACAATGAGCAGTTCTTC.

There are a few counts of this clonotype. The chain links TRBV11-1 to TRBJ2-5, with D possibly matching TRBD2 (6 bases). The germline V gene encodes CDR1 SGHAT and CDR2 FQDESV (reference sequence). The CDR3 extends over 13 amino acids. V was trimmed by 7 bases and J by 3 bases, leaving 12 bases between them. In DNA form, the CDR3 reads TGTGCCAGCACTCCGAGGGAGGAAGAGACCCAGTACTTC. Translated: CASTPREEETQYF.

The CDR3 loop reads CASSPRTESSGNTIYF. CDR3 bases: TGTGCCAGCTCACCAAGGACAGAGAGCTCTGGAAACACCATATATTTT. The J gene is TRBJ1-3, the V gene TRBV18, with a weak D call TRBD1 (6 bases). The germline gives CDR1 KGHSH, CDR2 LQKENI. CDR3 size: 16 residues. V was shortened by 2 bases and J by 0 bases, with 11 bases between the two germline ends.

This clonotype was picked up a small number of times. The V call is TRBV20-1, the J call TRBJ2-7, with D possibly TRBD1 on 6 matching bases. CDR1 DFQATT and CDR2 SNEGSKA come from the germline V gene (reference sequence). The CDR3 contains 14 residues. Trimming pared 5 bases from V and 4 bases from J, leaving 18 bases between. The CDR3 coding sequence is TGCAGTGCTCAGGATCGGACCCAGGGGTACGAGCAGTACTTC. Its protein is CSAQDRTQGYEQYF.

This clonotype appeared a few times. The chain joins TRBV6-5 to TRBJ1-1; D uncertain. Germline values: CDR1 MNHEY, CDR2 SVGAGI. This CDR3 region has 15 residues. V shed 4 bases and J shed 4 bases, with 16 bases lying between them. This CDR3 reads CASSSTQRRSTEAFF. The CDR3 DNA reads as TGTGCCAGCAGTTCCACACAGAGGAGGAGCACTGAAGCTTTCTTT.

This sequence joins TRBV5-1 and TRBJ2-5; 11 bases line up with TRBD2. CDR1 is SGHRS and CDR2 is YFSETQ in the germline V gene. This CDR3 is built from 16 residues. The ends lost 2 bases at V and 3 bases at J; junction bases unmatched: 6. CDR3 in amino acids: CASSFSGGASEETQYF. CDR3 bases: TGCGCCAGCAGCTTTAGCGGGGGGGCCTCAGAAGAGACCCAGTACTTC.

The chain is built from TRBV5-1 and TRBJ2-1; TRBD1 aligns across 11 bases. There are 16 residues in the CDR3. Unmatched junction bases numbered 9, after V lost 0 bases and J lost 10 bases. CDR1 and CDR2 from the germline V gene are SGHRS and YFSETQ. CDR3 nucleotide sequence: TGCGCCAGCAGCTTGGCCGGGACAGGGGGATTTTGGGAGCAGTTCTTC. It encodes CASSLAGTGGFWEQFF.

In this sample, this clonotype turned up many times. V usage is TRBV4-3 and J usage is TRBJ2-2; no clear D gene. This CDR3 comprises 15 residues. Germline CDR1 reads LGHNA; CDR2 reads YSLEER. Trimming pared 0 bases from V and 0 bases from J, leaving 5 bases between. The CDR3 reads CASSQEPANTGELFF. In nucleotides, the CDR3 is TGCGCCAGCAGCCAAGAACCGGCGAACACCGGGGAGCTGTTTTTT.

This clonotype came up a few times. The V gene is TRBV10-3, the J gene TRBJ2-1; 9 bases fit TRBD1. V gave up 2 bases and J gave up 2 bases; unmatched junction bases: 1. The CDR3 spans 15 residues. Germline CDR1 reads ENHRY; CDR2 reads SYGVKD. CDR3 bases: TGTGCCATCAGTGAGAGGACAGGGGCCTACAATGAGCAGTTCTTC. Translating gives CAISERTGAYNEQFF.

This chain joins TRBV7-2 and TRBJ1-3; D not resolved. V lost 2 bases to trimming and J lost 0 bases, with 8 bases between them. The CDR3 covers 15 residues. Germline V gives CDR1 SGHTA, CDR2 FQGNSA. The DNA of the CDR3 is TGTGCCAGCAGCTTAATAGGCGTCTCTGGAAACACCATATATTTT. Its protein is CASSLIGVSGNTIYF.

This clonotype was counted ten times or more. The gene calls are TRBV10-3 and TRBJ2-3; D is possibly TRBD1 (6 bases). V lost 6 bases and J lost 0, with 13 bases in between. The germline CDR1 and CDR2 sequences are ENHRY and SYGVKD. This CDR3 has 15 amino acids. The CDR3 coding sequence is TGTGCCATCAGCCCGGACAGCTCTAGCACAGATACGCAGTATTTT. Translation: CAISPDSSSTDTQYF.

CDR3 sequence: CASSQDLTGFDQPQHF. CDR3 nucleotides: TGCGCCAGCAGCCAAGACTTAACGGGGTTCGATCAGCCCCAGCATTTT. This chain joins TRBV4-3 and TRBJ1-5, with D uncertain. This CDR3 has 16 residues. With 0 bases removed from V and 5 bases from J, the gap between germline ends came to 14 bases. Per the germline V gene, CDR1 is LGHNA and CDR2 is YSLEER.

This clonotype was detected a few times. The CDR3 protein is CASSYGTGVSENIQYF. CDR3 nucleotide sequence: TGCGCCAGCAGCTATGGGACAGGGGTTAGCGAAAACATTCAGTACTTC. V usage is TRBV4-3 and J usage is TRBJ2-4; the match to TRBD1 covers 10 bases. From germline, CDR1 is LGHNA and CDR2 YSLEER. The CDR3 runs to 16 residues. V shed 5 bases and J 5 bases; nucleotides not matched to a gene: 9.

This clonotype occurred a few times. The CDR3 reads CSASLSLGQGRYGYTF. The CDR3 coding sequence is TGCAGTGCTAGTTTAAGTTTGGGACAGGGTCGTTATGGCTACACCTTC. The chain recombines TRBV20-1 with TRBJ1-2, with 9 positions matching TRBD1. With V trimmed by 3 bases and J by 5 bases, 13 bases remained unmatched. The CDR3 runs to 16 residues. CDR1 and CDR2 (germline): DFQATT, SNEGSKA (reference sequence).

The chain joins TRBV4-3 to TRBJ2-7; the D gene could be TRBD1 or TRBD2 (5 bases each). This CDR3 has 13 residues. Trimming took off 1 base at V and 5 bases at J, with 9 bases between the two ends. Germline V lookup: CDR1 LGHNA, CDR2 YSLEER. The CDR3 is CASSQAWGNEQYF. For the CDR3, the DNA is TGCGCCAGCAGCCAAGCTTGGGGGAACGAGCAGTACTTC.

Worth noting for this clonotype: This may arise from a read error, as a much more abundant clone is one base away. The chain is built from TRBV6-1 and TRBJ2-5; tentative D call: TRBD1 (5 bases). Trimming pared 6 bases from V and 2 bases from J, leaving 13 bases between. The germline V gene has CDR1 MNHNS and CDR2 SASEGT. CDR3 length: 14 amino acids. CDR3 DNA: TGTGCCAGCAGCCAAAGGACAAAACAAGAGACCCAGTACTTC. Its protein product is CASSQRTKQETQYF.

J is TRBJ1-2 and V is TRBV7-2, with 8 bases fitting TRBD1. J gave up 2 bases and V 5 bases, and 4 bases lay outside the gene matches. The CDR3 consists of 14 residues. CDR1 is SGHTA, CDR2 FQGNSA, per germline. CDR3 residues: CASSVTGENYGYTF. As DNA, the CDR3 is TGTGCCAGCAGCGTGACAGGGGAGAACTATGGCTACACCTTC.

The rearrangement joins TRBV12-3 or TRBV12-4 to TRBJ1-2; D call uncertain. The CDR3 is 13 residues long. V was pared by 3 bases and J by 4 bases, with 9 bases between. This CDR3 is CASSFWGTYGYTF. The CDR3 nucleotides read TGTGCCAGCAGTTTTTGGGGAACCTATGGCTACACCTTC.

J is TRBJ1-1 and V is TRBV6-2 or TRBV6-3; TRBD1 agrees at 7 bases. The CDR3 loop spans 13 amino acids. V was pared by 11 bases and J by 3 bases, with 9 bases of the junction left unmatched. Looked up from germline, CDR1 is MNHEY and CDR2 is SVGEGT. The CDR3 coding sequence is TGTGCCTCCAGGGGGTCGGGGGACACTGAAGCTTTCTTT. It codes for CASRGSGDTEAFF.

A few counts support this clonotype. This chain connects TRBV4-3 to TRBJ1-5; perhaps TRBD1 as D (6 bases). Germline V lookup: CDR1 LGHNA, CDR2 YSLEER. CDR3 size: 13 residues. V was shortened by 0 bases and J by 12 bases, with 12 bases between the two germline ends. The DNA of the CDR3 is TGCGCCAGCAGCCAAGATTCGGAGGGGGACCAGCATTTT. It translates to CASSQDSEGDQHF.

This clonotype was counted many times. Here the CDR3 DNA reads TGCAGCGTTACAGGGGGCCCCGGACGTGAGACCCAGTACTTC. Translation: CSVTGGPGRETQYF. The chain joins TRBV29-1 to TRBJ2-5; 9 bases are shared with TRBD1. V gave up 5 bases and J gave up 5 bases; unmatched junction bases: 9. Germline CDR1 SQVTM, CDR2 ANQGSEA. There are 14 residues in the CDR3.

The sample holds many counts of this clonotype. This chain joins TRBV12-3 or TRBV12-4 and TRBJ2-2, with no clear D. Trimming removed 4 bases at V and 4 bases at J, with 7 bases between. The CDR3 is 13 residues long. The CDR3 sequence is CASSSSGTGELFF. As DNA, the CDR3 is TGTGCCAGCAGTTCTTCTGGCACCGGGGAGCTGTTTTTT.

The rearrangement uses TRBV11-2 and TRBJ2-2; D remains ambiguous. V shed 5 bases and J shed 5 bases, with 15 bases lying between them. Germline values: CDR1 SGHAT, CDR2 FQNNGV. This CDR3 region has 15 residues. The CDR3 loop is CASSLRATATGELFF. The CDR3 DNA is TGTGCCAGCAGCCTCCGGGCAACGGCGACCGGGGAGCTGTTTTTT.